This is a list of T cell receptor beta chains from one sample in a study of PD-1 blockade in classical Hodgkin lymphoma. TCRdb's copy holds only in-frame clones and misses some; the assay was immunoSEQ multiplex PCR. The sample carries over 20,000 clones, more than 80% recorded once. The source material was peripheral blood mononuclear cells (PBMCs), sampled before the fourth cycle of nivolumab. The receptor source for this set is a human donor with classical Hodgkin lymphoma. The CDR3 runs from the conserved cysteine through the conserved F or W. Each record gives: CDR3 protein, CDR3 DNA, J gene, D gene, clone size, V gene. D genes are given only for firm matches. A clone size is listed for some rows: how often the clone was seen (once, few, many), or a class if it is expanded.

CDR3: CASSRGQGPLTGELFF
DNA: TGTGCCAGCAGCCGGGGACAGGGCCCCCTCACCGGGGAGCTGTTTTTT
J: TRBJ2-2
D: TRBD1
size: few
V: TRBV5-6

CDR3: CASSPPAGGPHEQYF
DNA: TGTGCCAGCAGCCCCCCGGCGGGGGGGCCTCACGAGCAGTACTTC
J: TRBJ2-7
D: TRBD2
size: NA
V: TRBV5-4

CDR3: CASSQDGPEGEGHEQYF
DNA: TGCGCCAGCAGCCAAGATGGTCCTGAGGGTGAAGGGCACGAGCAGTACTTC
J: TRBJ2-7
D: NA
size: NA
V: TRBV4-3

CDR3: CASSQDWFSSYEQYF
DNA: TGCGCCAGCAGCCAAGATTGGTTCTCTTCCTACGAGCAGTACTTC
J: TRBJ2-7
D: NA
size: NA
V: TRBV4-3

CDR3: CASSLNQGNTEAFF
DNA: TGTGCCAGCAGCTTAAACCAGGGGAACACTGAAGCTTTCTTT
J: TRBJ1-1
D: NA
size: NA
V: TRBV7-2

CDR3: CASSVEAGTQETQYF
DNA: TGTGCCAGCAGCGTGGAAGCGGGGACCCAAGAGACCCAGTACTTC
J: TRBJ2-5
D: TRBD2
size: NA
V: TRBV9

CDR3: CASSPTSGLTGEQYF
DNA: TGTGCCAGCAGCCCGACTAGCGGTTTAACGGGGGAGCAGTACTTC
J: TRBJ2-7
D: TRBD2
size: NA
V: TRBV7-9

CDR3: CASSPPGLAGGNEQFF
DNA: TGTGCCAGCTCACCACCGGGACTAGCGGGGGGGAATGAGCAGTTCTTC
J: TRBJ2-1
D: TRBD2
size: NA
V: TRBV18

CDR3: CASSGLAGGGDTQYF
DNA: TGTGCCAGTAGCGGACTAGCGGGAGGTGGAGATACGCAGTATTTT
J: TRBJ2-3
D: TRBD2
size: NA
V: TRBV19

CDR3: CASSRTGGVMNTEAFF
DNA: TGTGCCAGCAGTAGGACAGGGGGCGTCATGAACACTGAAGCTTTCTTT
J: TRBJ1-1
D: TRBD1
size: NA
V: TRBV28

CDR3: CASSRWTGDREQFF
DNA: TGTGCCAGCAGCCGCTGGACAGGGGATCGTGAGCAGTTCTTC
J: TRBJ2-1
D: TRBD1
size: NA
V: TRBV27

CDR3: CASSPRRAYNEQFF
DNA: TGTGCCAGCAGCCCCCGACGGGCCTACAATGAGCAGTTCTTC
J: TRBJ2-1
D: NA
size: NA
V: TRBV14

CDR3: CASSVADPSSTDTQYF
DNA: TGTGCCAGCAGCGTAGCGGATCCCTCTAGCACAGATACGCAGTATTTT
J: TRBJ2-3
D: NA
size: NA
V: TRBV9

CDR3: CASSTLLDGDYGYTF
DNA: TGTGCCAGCAGTACCCTACTAGATGGGGACTATGGCTACACCTTC
J: TRBJ1-2
D: NA
size: NA
V: TRBV6-6

CDR3: CASSPLGGSENEQFF
DNA: TGTGCCAGCTCACCACTTGGCGGGAGTGAGAATGAGCAGTTCTTC
J: TRBJ2-1
D: TRBD2
size: NA
V: TRBV18

CDR3: CASSPGLAGEADTQYF
DNA: TGCGCCAGCAGCCCGGGACTAGCGGGAGAAGCGGATACGCAGTATTTT
J: TRBJ2-3
D: TRBD2
size: once
V: TRBV5-1

CDR3: CASSYSRDRVPYEQYF
DNA: TGTGCCAGCAGTTACTCTCGGGACAGGGTTCCCTACGAGCAGTACTTC
J: TRBJ2-7
D: TRBD1
size: once
V: TRBV6-5

CDR3: CASSFSPRSYGYTF
DNA: TGTGCCAGCAGCTTCTCCCCGAGAAGCTATGGCTACACCTTC
J: TRBJ1-2
D: NA
size: NA
V: TRBV7-2

CDR3: CASSGSVSYEQYF
DNA: TGTGCCAGCAGTGGGAGTGTATCCTACGAGCAGTACTTC
J: TRBJ2-7
D: NA
size: NA
V: TRBV27

CDR3: CASSLVFGGSLYTEAFF
DNA: TGTGCCAGCAGCTTAGTTTTTGGCGGCAGTCTCTACACTGAAGCTTTCTTT
J: TRBJ1-1
D: NA
size: NA
V: TRBV11-2

CDR3: CAISVLRGALGDEQFF
DNA: TGTGCCATCAGTGTCCTTCGGGGGGCTCTAGGGGATGAGCAGTTCTTC
J: TRBJ2-1
D: NA
size: NA
V: TRBV10-3

CDR3: CASSEWGGSTDTQYF
DNA: TGTGCCAGCAGTGAATGGGGAGGCAGCACAGATACGCAGTATTTT
J: TRBJ2-3
D: NA
size: NA
V: TRBV2

CDR3: CSMAGGTGELFF
DNA: TGCAGCATGGCGGGGGGAACCGGGGAGCTGTTTTTT
J: TRBJ2-2
D: TRBD2
size: NA
V: TRBV29-1

CDR3: CASSPGDRADGYTF
DNA: TGTGCCAGCAGCCCCGGAGACAGGGCGGATGGCTACACCTTC
J: TRBJ1-2
D: TRBD1
size: NA
V: TRBV5-5

CDR3: CASSLNGGASGTGELFF
DNA: TGTGCCAGCTCACTCAACGGGGGGGCCTCGGGCACCGGGGAGCTGTTTTTT
J: TRBJ2-2
D: TRBD2
size: NA
V: TRBV18

CDR3: CASSIGGGVTEAFF
DNA: TGTGCCAGTAGTATAGGAGGAGGGGTCACTGAAGCTTTCTTT
J: TRBJ1-1
D: NA
size: once
V: TRBV19

CDR3: CASSPEYPPYTDTQYF
DNA: TGTGCCAGCAGCCCCGAATACCCTCCGTACACAGATACGCAGTATTTT
J: TRBJ2-3
D: NA
size: few
V: TRBV5-6

CDR3: CATGLGTDYGYTF
DNA: TGTGCCACCGGACTGGGGACAGACTATGGCTACACCTTC
J: TRBJ1-2
D: TRBD1
size: NA
V: TRBV15

CDR3: CASSPGQGYTDTQYF
DNA: TGTGCCAGTAGCCCGGGACAGGGGTACACAGATACGCAGTATTTT
J: TRBJ2-3
D: TRBD1
size: NA
V: TRBV19

CDR3: CASSLGTLPNTGELFF
DNA: TGTGCCAGCAGTTTAGGGACCCTTCCAAACACCGGGGAGCTGTTTTTT
J: TRBJ2-2
D: NA
size: NA
V: TRBV27

CDR3: CASSVEVGPNTEAFF
DNA: TGTGCCAGCAGCGTCGAAGTCGGCCCGAACACTGAAGCTTTCTTT
J: TRBJ1-1
D: NA
size: NA
V: TRBV9

CDR3: CASSQGSSANTEAFF
DNA: TGTGCCAGCAGCCAAGGGTCTTCAGCGAACACTGAAGCTTTCTTT
J: TRBJ1-1
D: NA
size: NA
V: TRBV4-2